This is a list of T cell receptor beta chains from one sample in a study of T-cell memory formation after mild COVID-19. TCRdb processed the 5' RACE reads anew with MiXCR; each CDR3 protein has one entry. Of around 5,000 distinct CDR3 sequences in the sample, 40% to 50% are singletons; the top ten hold 2.6%. Sequencing input: PBMCs or a T cell subset sorted from them (not recorded which). Receptors originate from an adult who had mild COVID-19 (a few samples of this study predate the infection). Cell type and time point are not known. Both conserved end residues are part of each CDR3. Each record gives: clone size, J gene, D gene, V gene, CDR3 DNA, CDR3 protein. A D gene is named only where the DNA matches it firmly. Clone size is not always given. Where it is, it says once, few, many or a class for expanded clones.

size: few
J: TRBJ2-3
D: TRBD2
V: TRBV6-2/TRBV6-3
DNA: TGTGCCAGCAGGACTAGCGGGAGCACAGATACGCAGTATTTT
CDR3: CASRTSGSTDTQYF

size: .
J: TRBJ2-5
D: .
V: TRBV25-1
DNA: TGTGCCAGCAGTCCCGGGTTTGAGAAAGAGACCCAGTACTTC
CDR3: CASSPGFEKETQYF

size: .
J: TRBJ2-7
D: .
V: TRBV15
DNA: TGTGCCACCAGCAGACAGAGGACAGATCCCTACGAGCAGTACTTC
CDR3: CATSRQRTDPYEQYF

size: medium-sized
J: TRBJ1-3
D: .
V: TRBV11-2
DNA: TGTGCCAGCAGCTTAGCGCGTAGCTCTGGAAACACCATATATTTT
CDR3: CASSLARSSGNTIYF

size: medium-sized
J: TRBJ2-3
D: TRBD2
V: TRBV20-1
DNA: TGCAGTGCTTGGACTAGCGGGGCAGATACGCAGTATTTT
CDR3: CSAWTSGADTQYF

size: medium-sized
J: TRBJ2-5
D: TRBD2
V: TRBV4-1
DNA: TGCGCCAGCAGGGCGGGGGACCCGTACCAAGAGACCCAGTACTTC
CDR3: CASRAGDPYQETQYF

size: medium-sized
J: TRBJ2-5
D: TRBD2
V: TRBV25-1
DNA: TGTGCCAGCAGTGAGGGACTAGCGGGGGGAGAGACCCAGTACTTC
CDR3: CASSEGLAGGETQYF

size: medium-sized
J: TRBJ1-1
D: .
V: TRBV24-1
DNA: TGTGCCACCAGATTCGGTGAAGCTTTCTTT
CDR3: CATRFGEAFF

size: medium-sized
J: TRBJ2-3
D: TRBD2
V: TRBV7-7
DNA: TGTGCTAGCAGCTTATTGTCTAGCGGTTCCATCACAGATACGCAGTATTTT
CDR3: CASSLLSSGSITDTQYF

size: medium-sized
J: TRBJ2-4
D: .
V: TRBV20-1
DNA: TGCAGTGCTATTAGACTAGCCAAAAACATTCAGTACTTC
CDR3: CSAIRLAKNIQYF

size: .
J: TRBJ2-3
D: TRBD1
V: TRBV12-3/TRBV12-4
DNA: TGTGCCAGCAGTTTTCAGGGGGCAGATACGCAGTATTTT
CDR3: CASSFQGADTQYF

size: .
J: TRBJ2-2
D: TRBD2
V: TRBV6-4
DNA: TGTGCCAGCAGTGAGGGAGGGGCCGGGGAGCTGTTTTTT
CDR3: CASSEGGAGELFF

size: large
J: TRBJ1-1
D: TRBD1
V: TRBV12-3/TRBV12-4
DNA: TGTGCCAGCATCTTTTCCAGGGGGCCGAACACTGAAGCTTTCTTT
CDR3: CASIFSRGPNTEAFF

size: medium-sized
J: TRBJ1-6
D: .
V: TRBV7-9
DNA: TGTGCCAGCAGCTTAGGGGGGGGCAGTAATTCACCCCTCCACTTT
CDR3: CASSLGGGSNSPLHF

size: .
J: TRBJ2-5
D: .
V: TRBV5-1
DNA: TGCGCCAGCAGCTTGGAAGGGGAGAGGGAGACCCAGTACTTC
CDR3: CASSLEGERETQYF

size: .
J: TRBJ2-1
D: .
V: TRBV4-3
DNA: TGCGCCAGCAGCCAAGATTCGACTGTTTACAATGAGCAGTTCTTC
CDR3: CASSQDSTVYNEQFF

size: medium-sized
J: TRBJ1-1
D: TRBD1
V: TRBV7-9
DNA: TGTGCCAGCAGCCCGCCCACAGGGGTCACTGAAGCTTTCTTT
CDR3: CASSPPTGVTEAFF

size: .
J: TRBJ2-1
D: TRBD1
V: TRBV7-2
DNA: TGTGCCAGCAGCGACCTAGGGACAGGGTACTACAATGAGCAGTTCTTC
CDR3: CASSDLGTGYYNEQFF

size: .
J: TRBJ2-5
D: TRBD2
V: TRBV7-2
DNA: TGTGCCAGCAGCTTAGTGCCTAGCGGTGGAGAGACCCAGTACTTC
CDR3: CASSLVPSGGETQYF

size: few
J: TRBJ2-5
D: TRBD2
V: TRBV7-2
DNA: TGTGCCAGCAGCGGGAAGGGACTAGCGGGAGAGACCCAGTACTTC
CDR3: CASSGKGLAGETQYF

size: .
J: TRBJ2-7
D: .
V: TRBV25-1
DNA: TGTGCCAGCAGTGGCCGAACAGGGGAGCAGTACTTC
CDR3: CASSGRTGEQYF

size: .
J: TRBJ2-7
D: .
V: TRBV7-9
DNA: TGTGCCAGCAGGGGGTCAAGCTACGAGCAGTACTTC
CDR3: CASRGSSYEQYF

size: once
J: TRBJ1-1
D: .
V: TRBV29-1
DNA: TGCAGCGTTGAGATAGGGATGGAGAACACTGAAGCTTTCTTT
CDR3: CSVEIGMENTEAFF

size: .
J: TRBJ2-5
D: .
V: TRBV28
DNA: TGTGCCAGCGGTATCCGGACATACCAAGAGACCCAGTACTTC
CDR3: CASGIRTYQETQYF

size: .
J: TRBJ1-4
D: TRBD1
V: TRBV5-1
DNA: TGCGCCAGCAGCTTGGGCGACAGGGCGAAGAATGAAAAACTGTTTTTT
CDR3: CASSLGDRAKNEKLFF

size: medium-sized
J: TRBJ2-7
D: TRBD1
V: TRBV5-1
DNA: TGCGCCAGCAGCTGGACAGGGGGTAGCGAGCAGTACTTC
CDR3: CASSWTGGSEQYF

size: medium-sized
J: TRBJ2-1
D: .
V: TRBV7-9
DNA: TGTGCCAGCAGCCCAAGGGCAGGGAAGGGTGAGCAGTTCTTC
CDR3: CASSPRAGKGEQFF

size: .
J: TRBJ2-5
D: TRBD1
V: TRBV4-1
DNA: TGCGCCAGCAGCCCGAGGGACAGGGACCCCCCATCCGGGGAGACCCAGTACTTC
CDR3: CASSPRDRDPPSGETQYF

size: .
J: TRBJ2-7
D: .
V: TRBV28
DNA: TGTGCCAGCAGCCGTGGGGGCAGGGAGAACGAGCAGTACTTC
CDR3: CASSRGGRENEQYF

size: .
J: TRBJ2-3
D: .
V: TRBV6-6
DNA: TGTGCCAGCAGTTATACCTCCGGAGGACAGCGTCTCACAGATACGCAGTATTTT
CDR3: CASSYTSGGQRLTDTQYF

size: .
J: TRBJ2-7
D: TRBD2
V: TRBV5-1
DNA: TGCGCCAGCAGCCCCACTAGCGGGACAGGAGAGCAGTACTTC
CDR3: CASSPTSGTGEQYF

size: medium-sized
J: TRBJ2-1
D: .
V: TRBV9
DNA: TGTGCCAGCAGCGTAAGTGGGGACAATGAGCAGTTCTTC
CDR3: CASSVSGDNEQFF

size: large
J: TRBJ2-3
D: TRBD1
V: TRBV12-3/TRBV12-4
DNA: TGTGCCAGCAGTGCAGGGGGACGGAGGACAGATACGCAGTATTTT
CDR3: CASSAGGRRTDTQYF